A single sample gave rise to the 13 T cell receptor beta chains below, sequenced in a study of neurological immune-mediated disorders. TCRdb fed the 5' RACE reads into MiXCR, producing one record per CDR3 protein. This sample yields tens of thousands of distinct CDR3 sequences, of which approximately 17% are seen a single time; 15% to 17% belongs to the top ten. Material: PBMCs. The receptors derive from a woman aged 40 to 50 in good health.

This clonotype was detected ten times or more. V gene TRBV10-3 combines with J gene TRBJ2-3; 7 nucleotides agree with TRBD2. V gave up 7 bases and J gave up 0 bases; unmatched junction bases: 4. Germline CDR1 reads ENHRY; CDR2 reads SYGVKD. This CDR3 is 14 amino acids long. CDR3 in DNA: TGTGCCATCACGGAGCGGGGAAGCACAGATACGCAGTATTTT. Its protein product is CAITERGSTDTQYF.

This clonotype was seen many times. The CDR3 loop reads CASSVYPDSGNTIYF. DNA for the CDR3: TGTGCCAGCAGCGTTTATCCCGATTCTGGAAACACCATATATTTT. This sequence joins TRBV7-2 and TRBJ1-3, with no clear D. The CDR3 is 15 residues long. Trimming shortened V by 5 bases and J by 1 base, and 12 bases separated the two germline ends. Germline V lookup: CDR1 SGHTA, CDR2 FQGNSA.

This clonotype appeared many times. The CDR3 here is CATSVNRKNTGELFF. The DNA of the CDR3 is TGTGCCACCAGTGTCAACAGGAAGAACACCGGGGAGCTGTTTTTT. The gene calls are TRBV24-1 and TRBJ2-2; D may be TRBD1 (5 bases). The V gene's germline CDR1 is KGHDR and CDR2 SFDVKD. The CDR3 consists of 15 residues. Trimming removed 5 bases at V and 1 base at J, with 10 bases between.

This clonotype was observed many times. This rearrangement joins TRBV5-1 to TRBJ1-2; D possibly corresponds to TRBD1 (5 bases). Trimming stripped 6 bases from V and 8 bases from J, with 20 bases between. This CDR3 comprises 14 residues. Germline-derived CDR1 and CDR2 are SGHRS and YFSETQ. The CDR3, as DNA: TGCGCCAGCACCCCGCGGCCAGGGCAGAGCGGCTACACCTTC. Encoded protein: CASTPRPGQSGYTF. The full variable domain, its missing parts supplied by reference TRBV5-1 and TRBJ1-2, is KAGVTQTPRYLIKTRGQQVTLSCSPISGHRSVSWYQQTPGQGLQFLFEYFSETQRNKGNFPGRFSGRQFSNSRSEMNVSTLELGDSALYLCASTPRPGQSGYTFGSGTRLTVV.

This clonotype has a count of ten or more. This rearrangement joins TRBV6-2 or TRBV6-3 to TRBJ2-2; 7 nucleotides line up with TRBD1. Germline values: CDR1 MNHEY, CDR2 SVGEGT. This CDR3 has 19 amino acids. V gave up 5 bases and J gave up 5 bases; unmatched junction bases: 20. In DNA, the CDR3 is TGTGCCAGCAGTCCTGTATCGCCCTGGGGACAGACCCAGACCGGGGAGCTGTTTTTT. Amino acid sequence: CASSPVSPWGQTQTGELFF.

In its sample, this clonotype was seen many times. This chain joins TRBV7-2 and TRBJ2-4, with 10 bases identical to TRBD2. With 5 bases clipped from V and 5 bases from J, the junction kept 9 bases outside the gene matches. Germline values: CDR1 SGHTA, CDR2 FQGNSA. The CDR3 has 16 residues. CDR3 sequence: CASSRSGGAVENIQYF. The CDR3 DNA follows: TGTGCCAGCAGCCGAAGCGGGGGGGCCGTGGAAAACATTCAGTACTTC. Using reference TRBV7-2 and TRBJ2-4 for the parts outside the CDR3, the full variable domain is GAGVSQSPSNKVTEKGKDVELRCDPISGHTALYWYRQSLGQGLEFLIYFQGNSAPDKSGLPSDRFSAERTGGSVSTLTIQRTQQEDSAVYLCASSRSGGAVENIQYFGAGTRLSVL.

About this clonotype itself: Since a much larger clone is just one base distant, this may be a read error. The CDR3 region is CSAFQLRGNQPQHF. CDR3 sequence (DNA): TGCAGTGCTTTCCAACTCCGAGGGAATCAGCCCCAGCATTTT. This chain links TRBV20-1 with TRBJ1-5; no clear D. Germline CDR1 is DFQATT and CDR2 is SNEGSKA (reference sequence). This CDR3 is built from 14 residues. Trimming took 5 bases from V and 4 from J, leaving 15 bases between them.

J is TRBJ2-7 and V is TRBV11-2; 7 bases fit TRBD2. J lost 0 bases, V lost 6 bases, and 5 bases had no gene match. This CDR3 contains 14 residues. Germline CDR1 reads SGHAT; CDR2 reads FQNNGV. This CDR3 reads CASRLRGSSYEQYF. The CDR3 DNA reads as TGTGCCAGCAGATTGCGGGGGAGCTCCTACGAGCAGTACTTC.

This clonotype was seen ten or more times. The gene calls are TRBV10-3 and TRBJ2-1, with 9 bases aligning to TRBD2. The CDR3 length is 16 residues. Trimming at V came to 5 bases and at J to 8 bases, leaving 13 bases not matched to a gene. Germline CDR1 reads ENHRY; CDR2 reads SYGVKD. For the CDR3, the DNA is TGTGCCATCAGTTCCCTGGCGGGGGGGTCTTATCATGAGCAGTTCTTC. Translating it yields CAISSLAGGSYHEQFF.

This clonotype was seen at least ten times. The rearrangement links TRBV20-1 to TRBJ1-6; no definite D call. Germline CDR1 and CDR2: DFQATT and SNEGSKA (reference sequence). Trimming left V 3 bases short and J 7 bases short, with 16 bases between. This CDR3 is built from 15 residues. DNA of the CDR3: TGCAGTGCTAGGGTGCCTGGACTGTTGAATTCACCCCTCCACTTT. Protein sequence: CSARVPGLLNSPLHF.

This chain connects TRBV7-2 to TRBJ2-5; 8 bases map to TRBD2. This CDR3 spans 14 amino acids. Trimming took 2 bases from V and 4 from J; bases not matched to a gene: 3. From germline, CDR1 is SGHTA and CDR2 FQGNSA. The CDR3 is CASSLRGGVETQYF. Written as DNA, the CDR3 is TGTGCCAGCAGCTTACGGGGGGGGGTAGAGACCCAGTACTTC.

This clonotype was recorded a few times. The gene calls are TRBV20-1 and TRBJ2-3, with a possible D match to TRBD2 (7 bases). CDR3 length: 14 residues. Trimming took 5 bases from V and 3 from J, leaving 15 bases between them. Looked up from germline, CDR1 is DFQATT and CDR2 is SNEGSKA (reference sequence). The CDR3 bases are TGCAGTGCTCTAAGGGGGGGGAGGACAGATACGCAGTATTTT. It yields the protein CSALRGGRTDTQYF.

This clonotype occurred many times. V is TRBV9 and J is TRBJ2-3; either TRBD1 or TRBD2 may fit D (5 bases each). Germline V CDR1 and CDR2: SGDLS, YYNGEE. The CDR3 contains 14 residues. Deletions cut 7 bases from V and 0 bases from J, with 12 bases between. This CDR3 reads CASHGGSSTDTQYF. The CDR3 DNA reads TGTGCCAGCCATGGGGGATCTAGCACAGATACGCAGTATTTT.